These T cell receptor beta chains were read from a single sample in a study of cytomegalovirus exposure and HLA in healthy donors. Using immunoSEQ multiplex PCR, the repertoire was profiled, and TCRdb retains in-frame clones only, with some absent. Among 130,000 or so clones listed, roughly three quarters were seen once. What was sequenced was PBMCs. The receptors derive from a woman aged 55-70 years in good health and CMV-seronegative. CDR3s include the opening cysteine and the closing phenylalanine or tryptophan. The D gene is left open where the match is weak.

CASSSGTGGLLSYTF	TRBD1	TRBV7-9
CASTAGPRSYEQYF	.	TRBV7-2
CAGLAGGPSGELFF	TRBD2	TRBV6-6
CSVGGGFGPLNTEAFF	.	TRBV29-1
CASSSEDRGRRYSYEQYF	TRBD1	TRBV5-6
CASSFQVQETQYF	.	TRBV7-2
CASSFRAGAYEQYF	TRBD2	TRBV5-6
CASSLWGRSGNTIYF	.	TRBV28
CASSLMGQSNQPQHF	.	TRBV27
CSVESNRGDEGIF	TRBD1	TRBV29-1
CASSYPAGTLSYEQYF	.	TRBV6-6
CSVSMGPRGGRRYGYTF	.	TRBV29-1
CASSRDWSGTYEQYF	TRBD2	TRBV4-1
CASSLRRDNVISGANVLTF	.	TRBV28
CASSRIRQGDQPQHF	TRBD1	TRBV5-6
CASSLEGLAGAAQGTQYF	TRBD2	TRBV5-1
CSVEGQGAGIKETQYF	TRBD1	TRBV29-1
CASSQWRGETQYF	TRBD2	TRBV4-1